The rows below give T cell receptor beta chains drawn from one sample of a study of blood T cell repertoires in COVID-19. Measured with immunoSEQ multiplex PCR; TCRdb has only the in-frame clones, and not every one. The table lists some 250,000 clones, 80% to 90% of them singletons. The sequencing sample was made of peripheral blood. These TCRs come from a man in his 60s with acute or convalescent COVID-19. Both conserved end residues are part of each CDR3. Each record gives: V gene, D gene, J gene, clone size, CDR3 protein, CDR3 DNA. The D gene is left open where the match is weak. Only some rows state a clone size, as once, few, many or a class for expanded clones.

v_call: TRBV29-1; d_call: NA; j_call: TRBJ2-1; clone_size: NA; cdr3_aa: CSVEDPGQSSYNEQFF; cdr3_nt: TGCAGCGTTGAAGATCCCGGACAGAGCTCCTACAATGAGCAGTTCTTC
v_call: TRBV27; d_call: NA; j_call: TRBJ2-2; clone_size: NA; cdr3_aa: CASTPQGTRNTGELFF; cdr3_nt: TGTGCCAGCACCCCACAGGGCACGAGGAACACCGGGGAGCTGTTTTTT
v_call: TRBV30; d_call: TRBD1; j_call: TRBJ1-5; clone_size: NA; cdr3_aa: CAWATGGNQPQHF; cdr3_nt: TGTGCCTGGGCAACAGGGGGCAATCAGCCCCAGCATTTT
v_call: TRBV5-8; d_call: NA; j_call: TRBJ2-7; clone_size: NA; cdr3_aa: CASSLEDRFVSSYEQYF; cdr3_nt: TGTGCCAGCAGCTTGGAGGACAGATTCGTGAGCTCCTACGAGCAGTACTTC
v_call: TRBV5-1; d_call: TRBD1; j_call: TRBJ1-5; clone_size: NA; cdr3_aa: CASSFGDREGNQPQHF; cdr3_nt: TGCGCCAGCAGCTTTGGGGACAGGGAAGGAAATCAGCCCCAGCATTTT
v_call: TRBV28; d_call: TRBD1; j_call: TRBJ2-1; clone_size: once; cdr3_aa: CATSLPRDRVHLEQFF; cdr3_nt: TGTGCCACCTCACTCCCTCGGGACAGGGTTCATCTTGAGCAGTTCTTC
v_call: TRBV30; d_call: NA; j_call: TRBJ1-2; clone_size: NA; cdr3_aa: CAWSDEGVYGYTF; cdr3_nt: TGTGCCTGGAGTGACGAGGGGGTTTATGGCTACACCTTC
v_call: TRBV28; d_call: NA; j_call: TRBJ1-1; clone_size: NA; cdr3_aa: CASRTGPQEYTEAFF; cdr3_nt: TGTGCCAGCAGAACAGGACCCCAAGAATACACTGAAGCTTTCTTT
v_call: TRBV3-1/TRBV3-2; d_call: NA; j_call: TRBJ1-2; clone_size: NA; cdr3_aa: CASSQDWQGNGYTF; cdr3_nt: TGTGCCAGCAGCCAAGATTGGCAGGGGAATGGCTACACCTTC
v_call: TRBV6-2/TRBV6-3; d_call: TRBD2; j_call: TRBJ2-1; clone_size: NA; cdr3_aa: CASSRFSGSDEQFF; cdr3_nt: TGTGCCAGCAGTCGATTTAGCGGGAGCGATGAGCAGTTCTTC
v_call: TRBV29-1; d_call: NA; j_call: TRBJ2-1; clone_size: NA; cdr3_aa: CSVDLLANYNEQFF; cdr3_nt: TGCAGCGTTGATTTGCTAGCGAACTACAATGAGCAGTTCTTC
v_call: TRBV7-9; d_call: TRBD1; j_call: TRBJ2-7; clone_size: NA; cdr3_aa: CASYPPLDRADEQYF; cdr3_nt: TGTGCCAGCTACCCGCCGTTGGACAGGGCCGACGAGCAGTACTTC
v_call: TRBV28; d_call: TRBD1; j_call: TRBJ1-5; clone_size: NA; cdr3_aa: CASNQGTEGYQPQHF; cdr3_nt: TGTGCCAGCAACCAGGGGACAGAAGGGTATCAGCCCCAGCATTTT
v_call: TRBV19; d_call: TRBD1; j_call: TRBJ2-1; clone_size: NA; cdr3_aa: CASSILGQGAYEQFF; cdr3_nt: TGTGCCAGTAGTATTTTGGGACAGGGGGCCTATGAGCAGTTCTTC
v_call: TRBV7-2; d_call: TRBD2; j_call: TRBJ2-3; clone_size: NA; cdr3_aa: CASSLDTSGSIDTQYF; cdr3_nt: TGTGCCAGCAGCTTAGATACTAGCGGGAGTATAGATACGCAGTATTTT
v_call: TRBV7-6; d_call: NA; j_call: TRBJ2-7; clone_size: NA; cdr3_aa: CASSSRYEQYF; cdr3_nt: TGTGCCAGCAGCTCGCGTTACGAGCAGTACTTC
v_call: TRBV4-3; d_call: TRBD2; j_call: TRBJ2-7; clone_size: many; cdr3_aa: CASSQEASGDPFLYEQYF; cdr3_nt: TGCGCCAGCAGCCAAGAGGCTAGCGGAGACCCCTTCCTCTACGAGCAGTACTTC
v_call: TRBV6-5; d_call: NA; j_call: TRBJ1-3; clone_size: NA; cdr3_aa: CASSNSYSGNTIYF; cdr3_nt: TGTGCCAGCAGTAACAGCTACTCTGGAAACACCATATATTTT
v_call: TRBV20-1; d_call: TRBD1; j_call: TRBJ1-2; clone_size: NA; cdr3_aa: CSASWTGDINGYTF; cdr3_nt: TGCAGTGCAAGTTGGACAGGGGACATCAATGGCTACACCTTC
v_call: TRBV7-3; d_call: NA; j_call: TRBJ1-1; clone_size: NA; cdr3_aa: CASSLRGPTGMNTEAFF; cdr3_nt: TGTGCCAGCAGCTTAAGGGGCCCGACAGGCATGAACACTGAAGCTTTCTTT
v_call: TRBV5-1; d_call: TRBD2; j_call: TRBJ2-5; clone_size: NA; cdr3_aa: CASSSGLGGETQYF; cdr3_nt: TGCGCCAGCAGCTCGGGACTAGGGGGAGAGACCCAGTACTTC
v_call: TRBV25-1; d_call: TRBD1; j_call: TRBJ1-1; clone_size: NA; cdr3_aa: CASSEFDRGGTEAFF; cdr3_nt: TGTGCCAGCAGTGAATTTGACAGGGGCGGCACTGAAGCTTTCTTT
v_call: TRBV7-2; d_call: TRBD2; j_call: TRBJ2-7; clone_size: NA; cdr3_aa: CASSSSSGSYEQYF; cdr3_nt: TGTGCCAGCAGCTCATCTAGCGGGAGTTACGAGCAGTACTTC
v_call: TRBV29-1; d_call: TRBD1; j_call: TRBJ1-5; clone_size: NA; cdr3_aa: CSAGQENQPQHF; cdr3_nt: TGCAGCGCTGGACAGGAGAATCAGCCCCAGCATTTT
v_call: TRBV10-3; d_call: NA; j_call: TRBJ1-1; clone_size: NA; cdr3_aa: CAIRRQKNTEAFF; cdr3_nt: TGTGCCATCAGAAGACAGAAGAACACTGAAGCTTTCTTT
v_call: TRBV15; d_call: NA; j_call: TRBJ1-3; clone_size: NA; cdr3_aa: CATAGQGSSGNTIYF; cdr3_nt: TGTGCCACCGCGGGCCAGGGGAGTTCGGGAAACACCATATATTTT
v_call: TRBV7-2; d_call: NA; j_call: TRBJ1-6; clone_size: few; cdr3_aa: CASSLAANNGSPLHF; cdr3_nt: TGTGCCAGCAGCTTAGCTGCAAATAACGGTTCACCCCTCCACTTT
v_call: TRBV5-1; d_call: NA; j_call: TRBJ2-2; clone_size: once; cdr3_aa: CASSLTGAGTGELFF; cdr3_nt: TGCGCCAGCAGCTTGACAGGCGCAGGCACCGGGGAGCTGTTTTTT
v_call: TRBV7-3; d_call: NA; j_call: TRBJ2-5; clone_size: NA; cdr3_aa: CASSISGRTVRETQYF; cdr3_nt: TGTGCCAGCAGCATCTCGGGGCGGACAGTCAGGGAGACCCAGTACTTC
v_call: TRBV4-1; d_call: TRBD2; j_call: TRBJ2-1; clone_size: NA; cdr3_aa: CASSQEETRLAAIYNEQFF; cdr3_nt: TGCGCCAGCAGCCAAGAAGAGACCAGGCTAGCGGCTATCTACAATGAGCAGTTCTTC
v_call: TRBV9; d_call: NA; j_call: TRBJ1-2; clone_size: NA; cdr3_aa: CASSPATYYGYTF; cdr3_nt: TGTGCCAGCAGCCCCGCCACTTACTATGGCTACACCTTC
v_call: TRBV9; d_call: TRBD1; j_call: TRBJ1-4; clone_size: NA; cdr3_aa: CASSVAAGTGNEKLFF; cdr3_nt: TGTGCCAGCAGCGTAGCCGCCGGGACAGGGAATGAAAAACTGTTTTTT
v_call: TRBV6-5; d_call: TRBD1; j_call: TRBJ1-4; clone_size: NA; cdr3_aa: CASIRDSYEKLFF; cdr3_nt: TGTGCCAGCATCCGGGACAGCTATGAAAAACTGTTTTTT
v_call: TRBV28; d_call: TRBD2; j_call: TRBJ2-3; clone_size: NA; cdr3_aa: CASTSRRAGVIDTQYF; cdr3_nt: TGTGCCAGCACCTCAAGGCGAGCGGGAGTGATAGATACGCAGTATTTT
v_call: TRBV9; d_call: TRBD1; j_call: TRBJ1-6; clone_size: NA; cdr3_aa: CASSSRTGLLGSPLHF; cdr3_nt: TGTGCCAGCAGCTCCCGGACAGGGCTACTAGGTTCACCCCTCCACTTT
v_call: TRBV2; d_call: NA; j_call: TRBJ2-7; clone_size: NA; cdr3_aa: CASSESAGARYEQYF; cdr3_nt: TGTGCCAGCAGCGAGTCCGCGGGGGCGCGATACGAGCAGTACTTC
v_call: TRBV30; d_call: NA; j_call: TRBJ1-6; clone_size: NA; cdr3_aa: CASKQGRLRNSPLHF; cdr3_nt: TGTGCCTCCAAACAGGGTCGTTTACGCAATTCACCCCTCCACTTT
v_call: TRBV29-1; d_call: TRBD2; j_call: TRBJ2-5; clone_size: once; cdr3_aa: CSVATSGAQETQYF; cdr3_nt: TGCAGCGTTGCGACTAGCGGGGCTCAAGAGACCCAGTACTTC
v_call: TRBV5-5; d_call: NA; j_call: TRBJ1-1; clone_size: NA; cdr3_aa: CASSLSLGAPEAFF; cdr3_nt: TGTGCCAGCAGCTTGTCTTTGGGGGCGCCTGAAGCTTTCTTT
v_call: TRBV5-6; d_call: TRBD1; j_call: TRBJ1-1; clone_size: NA; cdr3_aa: CASSLVGGQDTEAFF; cdr3_nt: TGTGCCAGCAGCTTGGTAGGGGGCCAAGACACTGAAGCTTTCTTT
v_call: TRBV30; d_call: NA; j_call: TRBJ1-4; clone_size: NA; cdr3_aa: CAWAPTGFEEKLFF; cdr3_nt: TGTGCCTGGGCCCCAACAGGGTTTGAGGAAAAACTGTTTTTT
v_call: TRBV5-1; d_call: TRBD1; j_call: TRBJ1-2; clone_size: NA; cdr3_aa: CASSSRQGGPSYGYTF; cdr3_nt: TGCGCCAGCAGCTCGCGACAGGGTGGGCCTTCCTATGGCTACACCTTC
v_call: TRBV6-1; d_call: NA; j_call: TRBJ1-2; clone_size: NA; cdr3_aa: CASSENRANYGYTF; cdr3_nt: TGTGCCAGCAGTGAGAACAGGGCGAACTATGGCTACACCTTC
v_call: TRBV4-3; d_call: TRBD1; j_call: TRBJ2-7; clone_size: once; cdr3_aa: CASSQVGLLGQAEEQYF; cdr3_nt: TGCGCCAGCAGCCAAGTAGGCTTGCTCGGACAGGCGGAAGAGCAGTACTTC
v_call: TRBV18; d_call: TRBD1; j_call: TRBJ1-6; clone_size: NA; cdr3_aa: CASSPGTGGNSPLHF; cdr3_nt: TGTGCCAGCTCCCCCGGGACAGGGGGGAATTCACCCCTCCACTTT
v_call: TRBV28; d_call: TRBD2; j_call: TRBJ2-7; clone_size: NA; cdr3_aa: CASSSYPKGLAGHQQYF; cdr3_nt: TGTGCCAGCAGTTCTTACCCAAAGGGACTAGCGGGACACCAGCAGTACTTC
v_call: TRBV6-5; d_call: TRBD1; j_call: TRBJ2-1; clone_size: NA; cdr3_aa: CASSNRDRGMDEQFF; cdr3_nt: TGTGCCAGCAGCAACCGGGACAGGGGGATGGATGAGCAGTTCTTC